This passage covers 27 T cell receptor beta chains from one sample sequenced in a study of early T cells in non-severe SARS-CoV-2 infection. Each CDR3 protein gets one entry after TCRdb re-called the 5' RACE reads with MiXCR. The data show tens of thousands of distinct CDR3 sequences, with roughly 6% seen just once and roughly 5.5% held by the top ten. What was sequenced was whole blood. The receptors stem from an adult who was a healthcare worker with PCR-confirmed SARS-CoV-2 infection or an uninfected control (not recorded which).

This clonotype has only a few counts. V and J are TRBV7-9 and TRBJ2-1, with D tentatively TRBD2 (5 bases). This CDR3 has 16 amino acids. V was cut by 0 bases and J by 0 bases, with 9 bases left in between. Per the germline V gene, CDR1 is SEHNR and CDR2 is FQNEAQ (reference sequence). CDR3 in DNA: TGTGCCAGCAGCTTAGCGCAAGGGAGCTCCTACAATGAGCAGTTCTTC. Its translation is CASSLAQGSSYNEQFF.

The sample holds many counts of this clonotype. V usage is TRBV6-6 and J usage is TRBJ2-3; D is unclear. The CDR3 runs 13 residues. Germline CDR1 reads MNHNY; CDR2 reads SVGAGI (reference sequence). V was cut by 4 bases and J by 6 bases, with 11 bases left in between. The CDR3 is CASSWAGEDTQYF. The CDR3 nucleotides are TGTGCCAGCAGTTGGGCCGGCGAGGATACGCAGTATTTT.

There are many counts of this clonotype. The chain recombines TRBV7-6 with TRBJ2-1; 11 bases fit TRBD2. Germline trimming cut 5 bases from V and 4 bases from J; bases unmatched to any gene: 10. Germline-derived CDR1 and CDR2 are SGHVS and FNYEAQ. This CDR3 region has 17 residues. The CDR3 region has the DNA TGTGCCAGCAGCCCCCAGGCCCGACTAGCGGGATACAATGAGCAGTTCTTC. It translates to CASSPQARLAGYNEQFF.

V and J are TRBV13 and TRBJ2-3; D not resolved. The length of the CDR3 is 16 residues. The V end was cut by 2 bases, the J end by 6 bases, with 18 bases between. Germline-derived CDR1 and CDR2 are PRHDT and FYEKMQ (reference sequence). The chain's CDR3 is CASSLRSPLAADTQYF. The CDR3 DNA sequence: TGTGCCAGCAGCTTAAGAAGCCCCTTGGCAGCGGATACGCAGTATTTT. Variable domain in full (rest from reference TRBV13 and TRBJ2-3): AAGVIQSPRHLIKEKRETATLKCYPIPRHDTVYWYQQGPGQDPQFLISFYEKMQSDKGSIPDRFSAQQFSDYHSELNMSSLELGDSALYFCASSLRSPLAADTQYFGPGTRLTVL.

This clonotype was seen many times. The chain recombines TRBV7-9 with TRBJ2-7; 7 bases are shared with TRBD1. This CDR3 has 16 residues. Germline assignment: CDR1 SEHNR and CDR2 FQNEAQ (reference sequence). Trimming removed 5 bases from V and 4 bases from J; junction bases left unmatched: 14. The CDR3 nucleotides read TGTGCCAGCAGCCCAACGAGTGGGACAGTGAAGTACGAGCAGTACTTC. This gives the protein CASSPTSGTVKYEQYF.

This clonotype was recorded many times. The chain joins TRBV20-1 to TRBJ2-1, with 12 bases lining up with TRBD2. There are 17 residues in the CDR3. Germline loops: CDR1 DFQATT, CDR2 SNEGSKA (reference sequence). After removal of 0 bases from V and 6 bases from J, the junction contained 9 bases not matched to a gene. The DNA for the CDR3 is TGCAGTGCTAGAGATCAGGGACTAGCGGGCATACTCAATGAGCAGTTCTTC. Encoded protein: CSARDQGLAGILNEQFF.

At least ten counts were recorded for this clonotype. The chain carries TRBV13 and TRBJ2-3, with a weak D call TRBD2 (7 bases). From germline, CDR1 is PRHDT and CDR2 FYEKMQ (reference sequence). The length of the CDR3 is 16 residues. The V end lost 2 bases, the J end lost 4 bases, and 16 bases lay between the germline ends. The CDR3 region has the DNA TGTGCCAGCAGCTTAATCGGGGGGCTAGCGGCAGATACGCAGTATTTT. Its protein is CASSLIGGLAADTQYF.

This chain uses TRBV29-1 with TRBJ2-3; no definite D call. V gave up 5 bases and J gave up 2 bases, with 11 bases separating them. The germline V gene has CDR1 SQVTM and CDR2 ANQGSEA. The CDR3 is 13 residues long. Written as DNA, the CDR3 is TGCAGCGTTAAGGCTTTTGCCACAGATACGCAGTATTTT. Its translation: CSVKAFATDTQYF.

This clonotype was recorded many times. The rearrangement uses TRBV10-1 and TRBJ2-1; D possibly corresponds to TRBD1 (6 bases). Germline V gives CDR1 WNHNN, CDR2 SYGVQD (reference sequence). Trimming took off 4 bases at V and 2 bases at J, with 18 bases between the two ends. The CDR3 contains 17 residues. CDR3: CASSVSSRQVTYNEQFF. The CDR3 nucleotides read TGCGCCAGCAGTGTTTCTTCTCGACAGGTTACCTACAATGAGCAGTTCTTC.

This clonotype was seen ten or more times. This chain joins TRBV20-1 and TRBJ2-1, with 7 bases that match TRBD1. CDR1 and CDR2 (germline): DFQATT, SNEGSKA (reference sequence). CDR3 length equals 12 residues. The trim removed 2 bases at V and 15 bases at J, leaving 10 bases unmatched. Here the CDR3 reads CSARTRQGNLFF. CDR3 sequence (DNA): TGCAGTGCTAGAACCCGACAGGGTAATCTGTTCTTC.

This clonotype showed up many times. The chain joins TRBV2 to TRBJ1-1, with a tentative D call TRBD1 (5 bases). Trimming took 3 bases from V and 5 from J, leaving 7 bases between them. Germline V gene data show CDR1 as SNHLY and CDR2 as FYNNEI. The CDR3 is 12 amino acids. The CDR3 region is CASSDRVTEAFF. Written as DNA, the CDR3 is TGTGCCAGCAGTGACAGGGTGACTGAAGCTTTCTTT.

The sample holds many counts of this clonotype. The chain joins TRBV28 to TRBJ2-7; 8 bases are a match to TRBD1. V lost 3 bases and J lost 3; bases outside the gene matches: 7. In germline, CDR1 is MDHEN, CDR2 SYDVKM. The CDR3 spans 15 residues. CDR3 in DNA: TGTGCCAGCAGTTTGAGGACAGGGATTAGCTACGAGCAGTACTTC. Translating it yields CASSLRTGISYEQYF. The complete variable domain, with remaining parts taken from reference TRBV28 and TRBJ2-7, reads DVKVTQSSRYLVKRTGEKVFLECVQDMDHENMFWYRQDPGLGLRLIYFSYDVKMKEKGDIPEGYSVSREKKERFSLILESASTNQTSMYLCASSLRTGISYEQYFGPGTRLTVT.

This clonotype appeared a few times. The chain has TRBV12-3 or TRBV12-4 and TRBJ2-7, with D possibly matching TRBD1 (5 bases). Trimming shortened V by 4 bases and J by 2 bases, and 15 bases separated the two germline ends. The CDR3 sequence is 15 residues long. Here the CDR3 DNA reads TGTGCCAGCAGTTATTTATACAGGCGAACCTACGAGCAGTACTTC. It codes for CASSYLYRRTYEQYF.

This clonotype was detected many times. J is TRBJ2-4 and V is TRBV28; 7 bases match TRBD2. The germline V gene encodes CDR1 MDHEN and CDR2 SYDVKM. The CDR3 extends over 16 amino acids. Losses at the gene ends were 5 bases for V and 0 bases for J; bases not matched to a gene: 7. The CDR3 DNA reads TGTGCCAGCAGTCAGCGGGGAACGCTAGCCAAAAACATTCAGTACTTC. Its protein is CASSQRGTLAKNIQYF. The full variable domain, its missing parts supplied by reference TRBV28 and TRBJ2-4, is DVKVTQSSRYLVKRTGEKVFLECVQDMDHENMFWYRQDPGLGLRLIYFSYDVKMKEKGDIPEGYSVSREKKERFSLILESASTNQTSMYLCASSQRGTLAKNIQYFGAGTRLSVL.

Many counts were recorded for this clonotype. The chain employs TRBV11-2 and TRBJ1-5; D remains ambiguous. Between the trimmed V and J ends, which lost 1 base and 9 bases, there was a span of 10 bases. This CDR3 is built from 13 residues. The germline V gene encodes CDR1 SGHAT and CDR2 FQNNGV. CDR3 sequence: CASSLGQITPQHF. The DNA of the CDR3 is TGTGCCAGCAGCTTAGGCCAGATTACGCCCCAGCATTTT. The entire variable domain, with the rest obtained from reference TRBV11-2 and TRBJ1-5, is as follows: EAGVAQSPRYKIIEKRQSVAFWCNPISGHATLYWYQQILGQGPKLLIQFQNNGVVDDSQLPKDRFSAERLKGVDSTLKIQPAKLEDSAVYLCASSLGQITPQHFGDGTRLSIL.

This clonotype was seen at least ten times. The chain joins TRBV12-3 or TRBV12-4 to TRBJ2-3, with 8 positions matching TRBD2. CDR3 size: 15 residues. With 7 bases clipped from V and 1 base from J, the junction kept 7 bases outside the gene matches. CDR3 in amino acids: CASTRTSRGTDTQYF. The DNA of the CDR3 is TGTGCCAGCACCAGGACTAGCAGGGGCACAGATACGCAGTATTTT.

This clonotype has ten or more counts. The V gene is TRBV28, the J gene TRBJ2-7; D possibly corresponds to TRBD1 (5 bases). The ends were cut back, 6 bases at V and 0 bases at J, with 12 bases in the middle. The CDR3 has 14 residues. Germline assignment: CDR1 MDHEN and CDR2 SYDVKM. CDR3 nucleotides: TGTGCCAGCAGAACACAGGTTGTCTCCTACGAGCAGTACTTC. It translates to CASRTQVVSYEQYF.

This clonotype was found a few times. The rearrangement joins TRBV6-5 to TRBJ2-3; 7 nucleotides align to TRBD2. The CDR3 runs 15 residues. Germline CDR1 reads MNHEY; CDR2 reads SVGAGI. The junction had 4 bases not matched to a gene; V was cut back by 3 bases and J by 1 base. CDR3 amino acids: CASSYSGYRTDTQYF. As DNA, the CDR3 is TGTGCCAGCAGTTATAGCGGGTATCGCACAGATACGCAGTATTTT.

The V and J genes are TRBV7-2 and TRBJ1-2; D gene ambiguous. The V end lost 0 bases, the J end lost 0 bases, and 8 bases lay between the germline ends. CDR1 is SGHTA, CDR2 FQGNSA, per germline. This CDR3 comprises 15 residues. CDR3 sequence reads: CASSLAPIPNYGYTF. In DNA, the CDR3 is TGTGCCAGCAGCTTAGCCCCAATTCCTAACTATGGCTACACCTTC.

This clonotype was seen just once. With a much larger clone just one base away, this may be a read error. The V gene is TRBV20-1, the J gene TRBJ2-3; D remains unclear. The CDR3 is 15 amino acids. Looked up from germline, CDR1 is DFQATT and CDR2 is SNEGSKA (reference sequence). The CDR3: CSASKPDRSSDMQYF. The CDR3, as DNA: TGCAGTGCTAGTAAGCCTGATAGATCTTCAGATATGCAGTATTTT.

This clonotype was seen many times. The chain is built from TRBV11-2 and TRBJ2-1, with D perhaps TRBD2 (6 bases). Trimming cost V 3 bases and J 8 bases, with 14 bases left between them. CDR1 and CDR2 from the germline V gene are SGHAT and FQNNGV. The CDR3 consists of 14 residues. The CDR3 bases are TGTGCCAGCAGCTTCCTGACTAGATTAGATGAGCAGTTCTTC. Its translation: CASSFLTRLDEQFF.

There are many counts of this clonotype. This chain joins TRBV3-1 and TRBJ2-1; D is unresolved. Germline CDR1 is LGHDT and CDR2 is YNNKEL (reference sequence). V lost 3 bases, J lost 3 bases, and 18 bases lay in between. The length of the CDR3 is 17 residues. CDR3 nucleotide sequence: TGTGCCAGCAGCCAGTTTCCGATCGGTACCGGCTACAATGAGCAGTTCTTC. This translates into CASSQFPIGTGYNEQFF.

This clonotype was seen only once. The chain has TRBV5-1 and TRBJ1-1; no clear D gene. The ends were cut back, 1 base at V and 1 base at J, with 5 bases in the middle. The CDR3 has 13 residues. Germline lookup yields CDR1 SGHRS and CDR2 YFSETQ. CDR3 protein: CASSLTPNTEAFF. CDR3 DNA sequence: TGCGCCAGCAGCTTGACACCGAACACTGAAGCTTTCTTT. Using reference TRBV5-1 and TRBJ1-1 for the parts outside the CDR3, the full variable domain is KAGVTQTPRYLIKTRGQQVTLSCSPISGHRSVSWYQQTPGQGLQFLFEYFSETQRNKGNFPGRFSGRQFSNSRSEMNVSTLELGDSALYLCASSLTPNTEAFFGQGTRLTVV.

This clonotype was detected a few times. The genes are TRBV30 and TRBJ2-1; D is uncertain. Germline CDR1 GTSNPN, CDR2 SVGIG (reference sequence). This CDR3 comprises 13 residues. V lost 2 bases and J 7 bases, leaving 12 bases between the germline ends. Written as DNA, the CDR3 is TGTGCCTGGAGTTCCGCCCTACCTAATGAGCAGTTCTTC. This codes for CAWSSALPNEQFF.

The V and J genes are TRBV12-3 or TRBV12-4 and TRBJ2-5; 7 bases map to TRBD1. This CDR3 contains 14 residues. The V segment lost 3 bases and the J segment 4 bases; nucleotides outside the gene matches: 5. CDR3 DNA: TGTGCCAGCAGTTTTAGGTACAGGGGAGAGACCCAGTACTTC. Protein sequence: CASSFRYRGETQYF.

This clonotype was found many times. The J gene is TRBJ2-3, the V gene TRBV12-3 or TRBV12-4; TRBD2 aligns across 12 bases. V trimming: 10 bases; J trimming: 5 bases; junction bases outside the gene matches: 10. CDR3 length: 15 amino acids. The chain's CDR3 is CAISPLGLAGDTQYF. The CDR3 coding sequence is TGTGCCATCTCGCCTCTGGGACTAGCGGGAGATACGCAGTATTTT.

This clonotype has more than one count but fewer than ten. The chain uses TRBV6-2 or TRBV6-3 and TRBJ2-2; D gene ambiguous. Germline-derived CDR1 and CDR2 are MNHEY and SVGEGT. This CDR3 spans 15 amino acids. Trimming took off 6 bases at V and 0 bases at J, with 11 bases between the two ends. In nucleotides, the CDR3 is TGTGCCAGCAGACCCGGGTCGCCGAACACCGGGGAGCTGTTTTTT. Translation: CASRPGSPNTGELFF.